This paragraph reports one TCR beta chain. The antigen is not known. The sample belongs to a study of T cells after yellow fever vaccination. Study-level findings and limits: Researchers report a weaker secondary response that nonetheless peaked faster, day 5 versus 15. One caveat is that FACS-sorted repertoires could contain abundant clonotypes contaminating from the bulk population. Most clones from primary vaccination were detected again post-booster (around 95% CD4, roughly 85% CD8).

Trimming at V came to 6 bases and at J to 8 bases, leaving 10 bases not matched to a gene. CDR1 is SGHVS, CDR2 FNYEAQ, per germline. CDR3 size: 15 residues. Researchers made TCR cDNA using 5'RACE template switching, and this step added a universal primer site and UMIs. Via MiXCR, TCRdb re-called the 5' RACE reads, giving one row per CDR3 protein. The sample contains roughly 310,000 distinct CDR3 sequences, approximately 3.9% of which appear only once. The sequence was obtained from a man younger than 30 who received the YFV17D yellow fever vaccine. This chain links TRBV7-6 with TRBJ1-6, with 7 nucleotides matching TRBD1. The sample consisted of PBMCs, taken on the day of the yellow fever booster vaccination. Here the CDR3 DNA reads TGTGCCAGCAGTCTAAGACAGGGCGGTTATTCACCCCTCCACTTT. Its translation: CASSLRQGGYSPLHF.